The 13 T cell receptor beta chains below all came from one sample that was sequenced in a study of cytomegalovirus exposure and HLA in healthy donors. PCR amplification relied on 60 Vbeta primers (plus 13 Jbeta primers). Measured with immunoSEQ multiplex PCR; TCRdb has only the in-frame clones, and not every one. Here the sample spans about 120,000 clones, 79% being singletons. Specimen: PBMCs. The receptors stem from a man under 40 in good health and CMV-seropositive.

The CDR3 is CASSARTSFFAINEQFF. The CDR3 nucleotides read TGTGCCAGCAGCGCGAGGACATCTTTTTTTGCCATCAATGAGCAGTTCTTC. V usage is TRBV9 and J usage is TRBJ2-1, with a weak D call TRBD1 (5 bases). V lost 3 bases to trimming and J lost 6 bases, with 22 bases between them. CDR3 length: 17 amino acids. The germline gives CDR1 SGDLS, CDR2 YYNGEE.

V is TRBV11-1 and J is TRBJ2-1; weak D call: TRBD1 (6 bases). The V end was cut by 5 bases, the J end by 0 bases, with 14 bases between. The CDR3 runs 16 residues. CDR1 is SGHAT and CDR2 is FQDESV in the germline V gene (reference sequence). The CDR3 region is CASSMGHPSSYNEQFF. Here the CDR3 DNA reads TGTGCCAGCAGCATGGGACACCCGAGCTCCTACAATGAGCAGTTCTTC.

As regards this clone: Other nucleotide sequences from this sample produce the same CDR3. The rearrangement joins TRBV9 to TRBJ2-5; D perhaps matches TRBD2 (5 bases). V lost 0 bases and J 2 bases, leaving 8 bases between the germline ends. The CDR3 loop spans 14 amino acids. Germline CDR1 reads SGDLS; CDR2 reads YYNGEE. Here the CDR3 DNA reads TGTGCCAGCAGCGTAGGGGGAGCTCAAGAGACCCAGTACTTC. This translates into CASSVGGAQETQYF.

V is TRBV7-6 and J is TRBJ2-2, with 14 bases matching TRBD2. The germline V gene encodes CDR1 SGHVS and CDR2 FNYEAQ. V lost 5 bases, J lost 8 bases, and 1 base stayed unmatched. This CDR3 contains 14 residues. The CDR3 nucleotides are TGTGCCAGCAGCGGGACTAGCGGGAGAGGGGAGCTGTTTTTT. Amino acid sequence: CASSGTSGRGELFF.

On this clone itself: The same CDR3 can be traced to other DNA sequences in this sample. The chain joins TRBV6-6 to TRBJ2-3; 12 nucleotides align to TRBD2. Per germline, CDR1 MNHNY and CDR2 SVGAGI (reference sequence). The CDR3 runs to 15 residues. V dropped 4 bases and J dropped 6; count of bases not matched to a gene: 5. The CDR3 loop reads CASSLASGGVDTQYF. CDR3 coding DNA: TGTGCCAGCAGTTTGGCTAGCGGGGGGGTGGATACGCAGTATTTT.

For this clone: Germline is not matched at one junction end, which may reflect a read error. The chain is built from TRBV6-1 and TRBJ2-4, with a tentative D call TRBD1 (6 bases). The germline V gene has CDR1 MNHNS and CDR2 SASEGT. There are 15 residues in the CDR3. The CDR3 region is CASNNRALAKNSQYF. The DNA of the CDR3 is TGTGCCAGCAACAACAGGGCCCTAGCCAAAAACAGTCAGTACTTC.

This clone has a handful of counts. The V and J genes are TRBV7-9 and TRBJ1-5; the D is unclear. V was pared by 2 bases and J by 5 bases, with 19 bases between. CDR3 length: 17 residues. Per germline, CDR1 SEHNR and CDR2 FQNEAQ (reference sequence). This chain's CDR3 is CASSLYSGSLEDQPQHF. CDR3 coding DNA: TGTGCCAGCAGCTTATATAGCGGCAGCCTAGAAGATCAGCCCCAGCATTTT.

The chain combines TRBV4-2 with TRBJ2-3, with 10 nucleotides matching TRBD2. The junction had 12 bases not matched to a gene; V was cut back by 3 bases and J by 0 bases. This CDR3 comprises 19 residues. Germline V gene data show CDR1 as LGHNA and CDR2 as YNFKEQ. CDR3 DNA sequence: TGTGCCAGCAGCCATAGAGACCTAGCGGGGGCCTCCAGCACAGATACGCAGTATTTT. This translates into CASSHRDLAGASSTDTQYF.

The V gene is TRBV18, the J gene TRBJ2-7, with TRBD2 matching 8 bases. V trimming: 8 bases; J trimming: 4 bases; junction bases outside the gene matches: 13. The CDR3 spans 15 residues. The germline CDR1 and CDR2 sequences are KGHSH and LQKENI. CDR3 amino acids: CASRWGAGVGYEQYF. The CDR3 nucleotides read TGTGCCAGCCGCTGGGGAGCGGGAGTCGGTTACGAGCAGTACTTC.

This sequence joins TRBV9 and TRBJ1-2; tentatively, D is TRBD1 (5 bases). The CDR3 is 13 amino acids. V was cut by 3 bases and J by 4 bases, with 10 bases left in between. Germline CDR1 reads SGDLS; CDR2 reads YYNGEE. The CDR3 region is CASSGPTVYGYTF. The CDR3, as DNA: TGTGCCAGCAGCGGTCCGACAGTCTATGGCTACACCTTC.

V gene TRBV5-1 combines with J gene TRBJ1-1; D not resolved. The CDR3 is made up of 13 amino acids. The V end lost 7 bases, the J end lost 7 bases, and 17 bases lay between the germline ends. CDR1 is SGHRS, CDR2 YFSETQ, per germline. The CDR3 nucleotides read TGCGCCAGCTGGATGGAGGGTATTGGTGAAGCTTTCTTT. Its protein is CASWMEGIGEAFF.

This chain joins TRBV7-2 and TRBJ2-5; 7 bases align to TRBD2. The V gene's germline CDR1 is SGHTA and CDR2 FQGNSA. Germline trimming cut 1 base from V and 3 bases from J; bases unmatched to any gene: 8. The length of the CDR3 is 16 residues. CDR3 amino acids: CASSLGVGAGEETQYF. DNA for the CDR3: TGTGCCAGCAGCTTAGGAGTTGGTGCGGGAGAAGAGACCCAGTACTTC.

The rearrangement joins TRBV19 to TRBJ1-5; D possibly corresponds to TRBD1 (6 bases). The CDR3 contains 16 residues. The germline V and J ends were trimmed by 5 bases and 2 bases, with 16 bases remaining between them. Germline-derived CDR1 and CDR2 are LNHDA and SQIVND (reference sequence). CDR3 nucleotide sequence: TGTGCCAGTAGTGGACACAGGGTTTCGGGCAATCAGCCCCAGCATTTT. Protein product: CASSGHRVSGNQPQHF.